This T cell receptor (beta chain) stems from a study of CD8 T cells in ankylosing spondylitis. Overall study findings and caveats: A TCR beta motif of under 10 highly homologous variants seemed to mark ankylosing spondylitis blood. Existing reports had already noted some motif variants in reactive arthritis synovial fluid and blood.

This clonotype was observed many times. As yet, its antigen is unknown. Germline V lookup: CDR1 SGHRS, CDR2 YFSETQ. The ends were cut back, 3 bases at V and 0 bases at J, with 18 bases in the middle. The CDR3 spans 17 residues. TCR beta libraries were made by quantitative 5'-RACE with molecular barcodes. TCRdb passed the 5' RACE reads through MiXCR, listing each CDR3 protein once. The sample holds 450,000 to 550,000 distinct CDR3 sequences, approximately 5.3% seen once. This sequence joins TRBV5-1 and TRBJ1-2, with D possibly matching TRBD1 (5 bases). Source material: blood, either unsorted or a sorted T cell fraction (not recorded which). The receptor was derived from a male donor with ankylosing spondylitis. The CDR3 bases are TGCGCCAGCAGCTCAAAGGACACCAGGGCCACTAACTATGGCTACACCTTC. Its translation is CASSSKDTRATNYGYTF.